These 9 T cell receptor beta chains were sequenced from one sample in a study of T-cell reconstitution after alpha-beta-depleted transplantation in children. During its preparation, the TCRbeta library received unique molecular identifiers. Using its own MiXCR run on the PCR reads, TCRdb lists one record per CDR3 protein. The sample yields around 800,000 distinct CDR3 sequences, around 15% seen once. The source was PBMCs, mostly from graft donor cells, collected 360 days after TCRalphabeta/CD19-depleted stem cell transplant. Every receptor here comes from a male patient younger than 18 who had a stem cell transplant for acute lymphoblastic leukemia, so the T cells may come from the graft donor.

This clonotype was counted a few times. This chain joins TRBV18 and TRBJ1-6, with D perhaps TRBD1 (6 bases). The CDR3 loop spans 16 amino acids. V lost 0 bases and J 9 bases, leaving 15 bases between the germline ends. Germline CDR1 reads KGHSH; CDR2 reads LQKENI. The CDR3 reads CASSPPLQGASSPLHF. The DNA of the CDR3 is TGTGCCAGCTCACCACCTCTACAGGGAGCGAGTTCACCCCTCCACTTT.

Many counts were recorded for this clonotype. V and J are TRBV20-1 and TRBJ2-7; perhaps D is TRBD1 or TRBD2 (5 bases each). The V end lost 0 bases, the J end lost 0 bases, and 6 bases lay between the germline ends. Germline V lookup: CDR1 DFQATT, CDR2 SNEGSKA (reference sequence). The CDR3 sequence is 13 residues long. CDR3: CSAREGTSYEQYF. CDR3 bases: TGCAGTGCTAGAGAGGGGACCTCCTACGAGCAGTACTTC.

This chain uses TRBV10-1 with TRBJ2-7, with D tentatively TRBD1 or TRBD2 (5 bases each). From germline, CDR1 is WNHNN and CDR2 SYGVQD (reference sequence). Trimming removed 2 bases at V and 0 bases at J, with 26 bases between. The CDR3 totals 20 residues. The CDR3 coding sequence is TGCGCCAGCAGTGAGGCCGCGCTCGGGATTCAGGGCCCCCGCTCCTACGAGCAGTACTTC. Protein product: CASSEAALGIQGPRSYEQYF.

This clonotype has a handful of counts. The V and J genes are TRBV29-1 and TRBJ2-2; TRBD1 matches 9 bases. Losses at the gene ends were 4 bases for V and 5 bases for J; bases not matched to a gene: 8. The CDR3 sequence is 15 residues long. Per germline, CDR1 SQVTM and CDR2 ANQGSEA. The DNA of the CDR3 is TGCAGCGTTGGATTAAGACAGGGGGGGACCGGGGAGCTGTTTTTT. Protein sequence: CSVGLRQGGTGELFF.

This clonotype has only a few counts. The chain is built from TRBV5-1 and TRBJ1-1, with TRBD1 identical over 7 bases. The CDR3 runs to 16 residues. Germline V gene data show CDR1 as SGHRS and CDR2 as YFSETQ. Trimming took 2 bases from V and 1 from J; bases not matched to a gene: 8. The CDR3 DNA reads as TGCGCCAGCAGCTTTGTGACAGGGACGCGGAACACTGAAGCTTTCTTT. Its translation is CASSFVTGTRNTEAFF.

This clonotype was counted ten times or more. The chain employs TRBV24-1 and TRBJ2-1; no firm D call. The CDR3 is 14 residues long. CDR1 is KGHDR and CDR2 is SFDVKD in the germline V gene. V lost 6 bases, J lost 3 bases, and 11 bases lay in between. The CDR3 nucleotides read TGTGCCACCAGTTCGGTATTCCACTACAATGAGCAGTTCTTC. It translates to CATSSVFHYNEQFF.

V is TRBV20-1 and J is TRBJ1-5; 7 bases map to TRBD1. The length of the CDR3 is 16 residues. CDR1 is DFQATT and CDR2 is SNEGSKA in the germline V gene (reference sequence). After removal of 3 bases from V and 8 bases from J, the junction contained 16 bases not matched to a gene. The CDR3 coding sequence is TGCAGTGCTAGCGGGGGAAAGGGGGCCCTAGGGGAGCCCCAGCATTTT. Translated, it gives CSASGGKGALGEPQHF.

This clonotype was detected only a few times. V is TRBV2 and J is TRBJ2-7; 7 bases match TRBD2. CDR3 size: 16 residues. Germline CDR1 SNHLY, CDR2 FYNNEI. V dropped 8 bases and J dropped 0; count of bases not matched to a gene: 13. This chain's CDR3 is CASGWASGDFSYEQYF. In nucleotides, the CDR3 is TGTGCCAGCGGGTGGGCTAGCGGAGATTTCTCCTACGAGCAGTACTTC.

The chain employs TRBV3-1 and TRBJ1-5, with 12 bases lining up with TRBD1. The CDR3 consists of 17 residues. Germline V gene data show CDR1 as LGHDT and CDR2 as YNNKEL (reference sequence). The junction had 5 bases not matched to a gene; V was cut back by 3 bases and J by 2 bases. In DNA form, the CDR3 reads TGTGCCAGCAGCCAGGGGACAGGGGGCGGGGGCAATCAGCCCCAGCATTTT. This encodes CASSQGTGGGGNQPQHF.